The TCR beta chain described here comes from a study of blood T cell repertoires in COVID-19. At the level of the study: COVID-19 samples, acute and convalescent, were from the United States, Italy and Spain.

Trimming took 0 bases from V and 2 from J, leaving 6 bases between them. There are 14 residues in the CDR3. From germline, CDR1 is SGHAT and CDR2 FQNNGV. Study processing details: Reference gene primer amplification in the assay estimated nucleated cell counts. Sequencing was performed with immunoSEQ multiplex PCR; in TCRdb, only in-frame clones are kept and a portion is missing. For V, J and clone size, that table is used; D and trimming come from the DNA. This repertoire shows about 270,000 clones, approximately 87% found once; its top ten account for 2.3%. This receptor was taken from a woman in her forties or fifties with acute or convalescent COVID-19. The V gene is TRBV11-2, the J gene TRBJ2-3; D unresolved. Specimen: peripheral blood. The CDR3 region is CASSLDSVTDTQYF. The CDR3 coding sequence is TGTGCCAGCAGCTTAGACTCCGTCACAGATACGCAGTATTTT.